The sequence of this TCR beta chain was determined in a study of neurological immune-mediated disorders. V was pared by 0 bases and J by 2 bases, with 7 bases between. Germline assignment: CDR1 SGHRS and CDR2 YFSETQ. This CDR3 spans 14 amino acids. This clonotype was found many times. TCRdb ran MiXCR on the 5' RACE reads and lists one entry per CDR3 protein. This table holds roughly 80,000 distinct CDR3 sequences, more than 15% found once. The chain uses TRBV5-1 and TRBJ2-3; no definite D call. The sequence came from a woman aged 40 to 55 in good health. Material for sequencing was PBMCs. The CDR3 DNA is TGCGCCAGCAGCTTGGTTACGAACACAGATACGCAGTATTTT. As protein: CASSLVTNTDTQYF.